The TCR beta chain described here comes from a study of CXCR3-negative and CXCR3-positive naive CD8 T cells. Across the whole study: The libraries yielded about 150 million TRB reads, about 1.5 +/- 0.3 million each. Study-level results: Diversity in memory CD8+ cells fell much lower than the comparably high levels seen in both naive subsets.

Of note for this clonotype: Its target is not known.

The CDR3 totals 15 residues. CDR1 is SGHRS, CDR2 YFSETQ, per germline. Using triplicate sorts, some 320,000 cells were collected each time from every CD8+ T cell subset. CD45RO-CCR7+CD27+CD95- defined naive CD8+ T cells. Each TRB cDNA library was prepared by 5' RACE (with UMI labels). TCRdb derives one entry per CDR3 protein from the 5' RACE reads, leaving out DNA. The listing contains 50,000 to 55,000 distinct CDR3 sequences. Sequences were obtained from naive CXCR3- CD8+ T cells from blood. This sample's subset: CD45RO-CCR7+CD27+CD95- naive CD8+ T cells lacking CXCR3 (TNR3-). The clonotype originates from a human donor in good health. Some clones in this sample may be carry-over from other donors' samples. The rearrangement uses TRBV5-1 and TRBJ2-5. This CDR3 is CASSFLTGTKETQYF.